Here is one TCR beta chain with its context. Germline lookup yields CDR1 MNHNS and CDR2 SASEGT. The CDR3 has 17 residues. Deletions cut 0 bases from V and 3 bases from J, with 15 bases between. TCRdb ran MiXCR on the reads and lists one entry per CDR3 protein. Of some 100,000 distinct CDR3 sequences listed, 25% to 40% are singletons. These data are taken from a study of type 1 regulatory T cells. Study details: An in vitro protocol generated T-allo10, a Tr1-enriched, alloantigen-specific CD4 T cell product.

The specimen was CD4+ T cells, either the whole sample or a sorted fraction (not recorded which). The source is a human donor in good health. The chain links TRBV6-1 to TRBJ2-1; possible D gene TRBD1, 7 bases. The CDR3 sequence: CASSEAVAGGGYNEQFF. CDR3 nucleotide sequence: TGTGCCAGCAGTGAAGCGGTGGCAGGGGGAGGCTACAATGAGCAGTTCTTC.